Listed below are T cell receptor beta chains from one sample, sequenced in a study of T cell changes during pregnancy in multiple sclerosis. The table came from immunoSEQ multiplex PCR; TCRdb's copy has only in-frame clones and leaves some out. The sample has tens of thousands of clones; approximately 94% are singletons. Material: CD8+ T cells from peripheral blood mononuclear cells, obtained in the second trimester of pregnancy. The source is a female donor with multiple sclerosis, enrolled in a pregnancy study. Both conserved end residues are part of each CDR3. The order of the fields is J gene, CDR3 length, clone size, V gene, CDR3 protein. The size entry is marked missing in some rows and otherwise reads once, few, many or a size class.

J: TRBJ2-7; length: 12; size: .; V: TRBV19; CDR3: CASSPSSYEQYF
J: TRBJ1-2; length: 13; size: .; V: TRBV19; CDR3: CASSSTGAGGYTF
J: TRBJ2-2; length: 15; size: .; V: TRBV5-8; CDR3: CASSFTVLNTGELFF
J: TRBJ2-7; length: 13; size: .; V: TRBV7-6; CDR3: CASSFATSCEQYF
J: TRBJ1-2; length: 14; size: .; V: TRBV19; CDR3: CASSVGTGLGGYTF
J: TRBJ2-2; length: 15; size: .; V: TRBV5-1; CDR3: CASSWGLAGPGELFF
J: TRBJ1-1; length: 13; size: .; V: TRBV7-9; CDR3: CASSSEAGSEAFF
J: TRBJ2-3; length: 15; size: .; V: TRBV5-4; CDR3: CASTPRALNTDTQYF
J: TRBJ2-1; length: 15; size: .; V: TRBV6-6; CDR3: CASTPLAGADDEQFF
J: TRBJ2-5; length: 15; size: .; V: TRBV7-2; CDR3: CASSLGVAVQETQYF
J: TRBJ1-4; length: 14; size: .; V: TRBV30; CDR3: CAWKTGTGAEKLFF
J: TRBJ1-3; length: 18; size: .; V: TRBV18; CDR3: CASSPLWYEGRPGNTIYF
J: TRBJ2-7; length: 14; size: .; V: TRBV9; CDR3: CASSVGLARDEQYF
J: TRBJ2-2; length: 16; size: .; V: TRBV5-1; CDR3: CASSLEPGTGVGELFF
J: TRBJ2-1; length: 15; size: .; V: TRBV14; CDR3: CASSPGGHSRNEQFF
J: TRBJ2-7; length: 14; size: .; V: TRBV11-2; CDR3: CASSSGHSSYEQYF
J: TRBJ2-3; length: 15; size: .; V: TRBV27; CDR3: CASRGRTSGTDTQYF
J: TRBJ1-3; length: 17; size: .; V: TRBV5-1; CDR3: CASSLGAGQGSGNTIYF
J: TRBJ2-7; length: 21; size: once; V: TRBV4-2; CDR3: CASSQDRDSEGLAGLVYEQYF
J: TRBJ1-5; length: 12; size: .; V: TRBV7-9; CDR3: CASSSLNQPQHF
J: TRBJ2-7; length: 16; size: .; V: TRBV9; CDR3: CASSQGGRMWTYEQYF
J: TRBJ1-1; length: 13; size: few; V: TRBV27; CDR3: CASSPLDRLEAFF
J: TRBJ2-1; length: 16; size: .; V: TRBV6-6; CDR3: CASSYSGGVDRNEQFF
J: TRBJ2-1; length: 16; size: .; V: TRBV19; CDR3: CASSSGQAPLFVEQFF
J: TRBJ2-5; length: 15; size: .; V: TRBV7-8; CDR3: CASSPTSGSQETQYF
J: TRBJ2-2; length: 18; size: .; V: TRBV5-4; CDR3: CATTAPSGRAGGTGELFF
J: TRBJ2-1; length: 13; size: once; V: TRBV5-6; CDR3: CASSLGGVNEQFF
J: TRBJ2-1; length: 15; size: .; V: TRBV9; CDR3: CASSVAGETYNEQFF
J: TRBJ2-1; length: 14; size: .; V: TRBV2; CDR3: CASSTAGGRNEQFF
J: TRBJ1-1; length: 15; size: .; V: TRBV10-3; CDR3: CASVPVTGPNTEAFF
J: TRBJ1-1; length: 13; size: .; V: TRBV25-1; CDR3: CASSKFEITEAFF
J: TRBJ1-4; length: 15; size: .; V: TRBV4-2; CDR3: CASSLIRAANEKLFF
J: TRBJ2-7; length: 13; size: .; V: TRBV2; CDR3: CASLQQSSYEQYF
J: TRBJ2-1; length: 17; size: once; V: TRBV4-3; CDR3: CASSQDLAGAAYNEQFF
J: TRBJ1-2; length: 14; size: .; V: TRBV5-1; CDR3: CASSLRGSSDGYTF
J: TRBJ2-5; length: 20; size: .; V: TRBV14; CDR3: CASSPSQWTGGGLYQETQYF
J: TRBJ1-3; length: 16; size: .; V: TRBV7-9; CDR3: CASSLAKDIFGNTIYF
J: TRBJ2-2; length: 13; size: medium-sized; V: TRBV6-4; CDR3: CASSLTATGELFF
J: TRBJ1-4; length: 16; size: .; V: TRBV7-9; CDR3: CASSHVGSSDNEKLFF
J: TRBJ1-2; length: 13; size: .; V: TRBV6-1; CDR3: CASSEQGNYGYTF
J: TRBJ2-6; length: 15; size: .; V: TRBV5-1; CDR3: CASSLGPTGANVLTF
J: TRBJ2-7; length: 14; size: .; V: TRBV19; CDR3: CASSQTGKRNEQYF
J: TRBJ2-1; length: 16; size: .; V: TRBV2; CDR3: CASSGGPIGGYNEQFF
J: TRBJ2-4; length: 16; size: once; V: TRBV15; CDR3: CATSGRLPLAKNIQYF
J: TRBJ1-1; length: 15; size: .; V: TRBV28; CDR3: CASSLGGGGSTEAFF
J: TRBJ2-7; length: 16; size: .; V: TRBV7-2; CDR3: CASTKTPGQGVYEQYF
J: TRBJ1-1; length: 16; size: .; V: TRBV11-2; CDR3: CASSGVRGPGGTEAFF
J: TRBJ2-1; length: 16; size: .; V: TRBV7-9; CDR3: CASSSGLAVSYNEQFF
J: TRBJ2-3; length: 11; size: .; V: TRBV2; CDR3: CASTLAGSQYF
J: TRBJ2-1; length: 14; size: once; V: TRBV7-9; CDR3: CASTDRDYNNEQFF
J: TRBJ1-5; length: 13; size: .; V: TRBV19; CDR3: CASSPGFNQPQHF
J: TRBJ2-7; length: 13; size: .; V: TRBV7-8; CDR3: CASSYGQAYEQYF
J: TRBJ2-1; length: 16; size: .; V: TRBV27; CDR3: CASSSKLDRAYNEQFF
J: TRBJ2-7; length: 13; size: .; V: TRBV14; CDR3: CASSQEGLYEQYF
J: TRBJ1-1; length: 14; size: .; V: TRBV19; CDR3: CASRSGWGNTEAFF
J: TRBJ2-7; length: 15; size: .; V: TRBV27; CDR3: CASSFTTGGVNEQYF
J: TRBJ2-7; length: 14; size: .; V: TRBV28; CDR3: CASSRPRGSYEQYF
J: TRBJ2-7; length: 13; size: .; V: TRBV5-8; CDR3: CASSLYGRDEQYF
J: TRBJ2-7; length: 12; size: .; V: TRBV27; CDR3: CASSPGRGEQYF
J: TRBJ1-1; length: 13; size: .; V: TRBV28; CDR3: CASSSLLENKAFF